A selection of T cell receptor beta chains follows, all from one sample in a study of T cell repertoires in cytomegalovirus infection. TCRdb called the reads again in MiXCR, with one record for every CDR3 protein. This sample has about 830,000 distinct CDR3 sequences, with 30% to 35% found just once. Antigen specificity for these receptors is unknown. Sample: cultured CD8+ T cells from PBMCs, taken from culture after CMV antigen stimulation. All receptors come from a human donor in good health (CMV status not recorded). Some clones in this sample may be carry-over from other donors' samples. CDR3s include the opening cysteine and the closing phenylalanine or tryptophan. A D gene is named only where the DNA matches it firmly. Only part of the rows carry a size: once, few, many, or a class if the clone is expanded.

abundance: -; v_gene: TRBV6-5; j_gene: TRBJ2-3; d_gene: -; CDR3nt: TGTGCCAGCAGTCTAGACCGGGCTAGCACAGATACGCAGTATTTT; CDR3aa: CASSLDRASTDTQYF
abundance: few; v_gene: TRBV7-2; j_gene: TRBJ2-5; d_gene: TRBD2; CDR3nt: TGTGCCAGCAGCTTAGCTATAGGAGCGGGGGGGTACCAAGAGACCCAGTACTTC; CDR3aa: CASSLAIGAGGYQETQYF
abundance: -; v_gene: TRBV7-9; j_gene: TRBJ2-7; d_gene: TRBD1; CDR3nt: TGTGCCAGCAGCTTACCCTCGGACAGGGACTTGGACGAGCAGTACTTC; CDR3aa: CASSLPSDRDLDEQYF
abundance: few; v_gene: TRBV7-9; j_gene: TRBJ2-7; d_gene: TRBD1; CDR3nt: TGTGCCAGCAGCCCCCACGCCGGGACAGGGGCCTACGAGCAGTACTTC; CDR3aa: CASSPHAGTGAYEQYF
abundance: -; v_gene: TRBV6-5; j_gene: TRBJ1-1; d_gene: -; CDR3nt: TGTGCCAGCAGGGGATCGTTAGGGACTGAAGCTTTCTTT; CDR3aa: CASRGSLGTEAFF
abundance: -; v_gene: TRBV12-3/TRBV12-4; j_gene: TRBJ1-2; d_gene: TRBD1; CDR3nt: TGTGCCAGCAGACTTCAGGGGGCGGAACATGGCTACACCTTC; CDR3aa: CASRLQGAEHGYTF
abundance: -; v_gene: TRBV7-6; j_gene: TRBJ1-2; d_gene: -; CDR3nt: TGTGCCAGCAGCCCCCCGGGGGGCCTCTATGGCTACACCTTC; CDR3aa: CASSPPGGLYGYTF
abundance: many; v_gene: TRBV10-2; j_gene: TRBJ1-1; d_gene: -; CDR3nt: TGCGCCAGCAGTGTAAACAGGAACACTGAAGCTTTCTTT; CDR3aa: CASSVNRNTEAFF
abundance: -; v_gene: TRBV4-1; j_gene: TRBJ2-2; d_gene: -; CDR3nt: TGCGCCAGCAGCAATGTAGGGACGAACACCGGGGAGCTGTTTTTT; CDR3aa: CASSNVGTNTGELFF
abundance: -; v_gene: TRBV27; j_gene: TRBJ2-2; d_gene: -; CDR3nt: TGTGCCAGCAGTTTATCTGCCTCCTTCACCGGGGAGCTGTTTTTT; CDR3aa: CASSLSASFTGELFF
abundance: few; v_gene: TRBV6-5; j_gene: TRBJ2-3; d_gene: TRBD1; CDR3nt: TGTGCCAGCAGTTACAGGGGGCCGCGAACGCAGTATTTT; CDR3aa: CASSYRGPRTQYF
abundance: few; v_gene: TRBV4-1; j_gene: TRBJ2-3; d_gene: -; CDR3nt: TGCGCCAGCAGCCAAGGGGCCAGGGGCCCAGATACGCAGTATTTT; CDR3aa: CASSQGARGPDTQYF
abundance: -; v_gene: TRBV7-9; j_gene: TRBJ2-5; d_gene: TRBD1; CDR3nt: TGTGCCAGCAGCTTAGTACAGGGGACCCAAGAGACCCAGTACTTC; CDR3aa: CASSLVQGTQETQYF
abundance: few; v_gene: TRBV12-3/TRBV12-4; j_gene: TRBJ2-1; d_gene: -; CDR3nt: TGTGCCAGCAGTGCATTCCCCATCACAGGGAATGAGCAGTTCTTC; CDR3aa: CASSAFPITGNEQFF
abundance: few; v_gene: TRBV7-9; j_gene: TRBJ2-1; d_gene: -; CDR3nt: TGTGCCAGCAGCTCCCCCAGGGGGGGGGCCAAAAATGAGCAGTTCTTC; CDR3aa: CASSSPRGGAKNEQFF
abundance: -; v_gene: TRBV9; j_gene: TRBJ2-5; d_gene: -; CDR3nt: TGTGCCAGCAGCGTAGCGGGGGTAAGAGAGACCCAGTACTTC; CDR3aa: CASSVAGVRETQYF
abundance: many; v_gene: TRBV7-2; j_gene: TRBJ2-3; d_gene: TRBD1; CDR3nt: TGTGCCAGCAGCTTAGTATGGCAGGGGGGCACAGATACGCAGTATTTT; CDR3aa: CASSLVWQGGTDTQYF
abundance: few; v_gene: TRBV4-1; j_gene: TRBJ2-2; d_gene: -; CDR3nt: TGCGCCAGCAGCCAGTGGTTCACCGGGGAGCTGTTTTTT; CDR3aa: CASSQWFTGELFF
abundance: many; v_gene: TRBV12-3/TRBV12-4; j_gene: TRBJ1-2; d_gene: -; CDR3nt: TGTGCCAGCAGTTCTGCAGAAGACTATGGCTACACCTTC; CDR3aa: CASSSAEDYGYTF
abundance: -; v_gene: TRBV7-6; j_gene: TRBJ2-3; d_gene: -; CDR3nt: TGTGCCAGCAGCTTATTCTCCGCACTAGGGGGTCGAGGCACAGATACGCAGTATTTT; CDR3aa: CASSLFSALGGRGTDTQYF
abundance: few; v_gene: TRBV4-3; j_gene: TRBJ2-3; d_gene: TRBD1; CDR3nt: TGCGCCAGCAGCCAAGACAGGGGGCAAGATACGCAGTATTTT; CDR3aa: CASSQDRGQDTQYF
abundance: few; v_gene: TRBV7-9; j_gene: TRBJ1-2; d_gene: -; CDR3nt: TGTGCCAGCAGCCGGACGAGTGGCTACACCTTC; CDR3aa: CASSRTSGYTF
abundance: few; v_gene: TRBV12-3/TRBV12-4; j_gene: TRBJ1-2; d_gene: -; CDR3nt: TGTGCCAGCACCCTTAGGGATTATGGCTACACCTTC; CDR3aa: CASTLRDYGYTF
abundance: many; v_gene: TRBV7-2; j_gene: TRBJ2-6; d_gene: TRBD1; CDR3nt: TGTGCCAGCAGCTTATGGGGGACAGCGGTCTCTGGGGCCAACGTCCTGACTTTC; CDR3aa: CASSLWGTAVSGANVLTF
abundance: -; v_gene: TRBV27; j_gene: TRBJ2-3; d_gene: TRBD1; CDR3nt: TGTGCCAGCAGTCGGACAGGGGCGGAGTATTTT; CDR3aa: CASSRTGAEYF
abundance: -; v_gene: TRBV6-2/TRBV6-3; j_gene: TRBJ2-3; d_gene: TRBD2; CDR3nt: TGTGCCAGCAGTTACAGCTCTAGCGGGGAAGATACGCAGTATTTT; CDR3aa: CASSYSSSGEDTQYF
abundance: -; v_gene: TRBV7-9; j_gene: TRBJ1-2; d_gene: TRBD1; CDR3nt: TGTGCCAGCCTTCAAAGGGGAAGACAGGGTACTAACTATGGCTACACCTTC; CDR3aa: CASLQRGRQGTNYGYTF